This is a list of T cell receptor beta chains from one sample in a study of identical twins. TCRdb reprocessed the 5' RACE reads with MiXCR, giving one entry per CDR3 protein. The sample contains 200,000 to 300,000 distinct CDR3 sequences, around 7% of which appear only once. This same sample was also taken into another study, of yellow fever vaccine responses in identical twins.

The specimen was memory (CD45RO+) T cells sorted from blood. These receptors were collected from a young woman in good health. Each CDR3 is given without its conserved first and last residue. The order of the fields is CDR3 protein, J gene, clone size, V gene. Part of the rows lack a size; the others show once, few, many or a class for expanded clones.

ASSFATGTDTQY	TRBJ2-3	NA	TRBV5-1
ASSLKGTYEQY	TRBJ2-7	few	TRBV27
ASSPRLRGEKLF	TRBJ1-4	few	TRBV12-3/TRBV12-4
ASSEVLGQPQH	TRBJ1-5	many	TRBV6-1
ASKLANTGELF	TRBJ2-2	NA	TRBV6-2/TRBV6-3
ASSLLNRVNTEAF	TRBJ1-1	NA	TRBV27
AIRPTGADTQY	TRBJ2-3	many	TRBV10-3
ASSPTAGGPYEQF	TRBJ2-1	NA	TRBV7-6
ASSLVGTEETQY	TRBJ2-5	many	TRBV5-6
ASRGAGELF	TRBJ2-2	many	TRBV5-1
ASSLKGLYTDTQY	TRBJ2-3	many	TRBV12-3/TRBV12-4